A selection of T cell receptor beta chains follows, all from one sample in a study of blood T cell repertoires in COVID-19. Only in-frame clones appear in the TCRdb table, and some are missing; sequencing was by immunoSEQ multiplex PCR. Among around 250,000 clones, around 90% were seen once, and the ten largest hold around 2.3%. Sequencing was carried out using peripheral blood. The receptors derive from a woman aged 55-69 years with COVID-19, enrolled during active disease. Both conserved end residues are part of each CDR3. Each record gives: J gene, clone size, D gene, V gene, CDR3 DNA, CDR3 protein. The D gene is left open where the match is weak. For some rows the clone size is stated as once, few or many, or as a class when expanded; others skip it.

TRBJ1-1	.	.	TRBV5-5	TGTGCCAGCAGCTTGACACCGGGGGGGAACACTGAAGCTTTCTTT	CASSLTPGGNTEAFF
TRBJ2-1	.	TRBD2	TRBV11-3	TGTGCCAGCAGCTCCACCGGGACTAGTTACGAGCAGTTCTTC	CASSSTGTSYEQFF
TRBJ1-1	.	.	TRBV7-9	TGTGCCAGCAGCCCCGGGACATTTGAAGCTTTCTTT	CASSPGTFEAFF
TRBJ2-5	.	TRBD2	TRBV9	TGTGCCAGCTCCCCCGGGGGGGGCGGTGAGACCCAGTACTTC	CASSPGGGGETQYF
TRBJ1-1	.	.	TRBV11-1	TGTGCCAGCACCGTTTCCTATCTGAACACTGAAGCTTTCTTT	CASTVSYLNTEAFF
TRBJ1-2	once	TRBD1	TRBV11-2	TGTGCCAGCAGCAGGGACAGCCGCTATGGCTACACCTTC	CASSRDSRYGYTF
TRBJ1-2	.	TRBD1	TRBV5-1	TGCGCCAGCAGCTTGGCCGGGACAGGCGACAACTATGGCTACACCTTC	CASSLAGTGDNYGYTF
TRBJ2-7	once	.	TRBV28	TGTGCCAGCAGGGGGGCAAGCGGGGAATCCTACGAGCAGTACTTC	CASRGASGESYEQYF
TRBJ2-1	once	TRBD2	TRBV9	TGTGCCAGCAGCGAAACTAGCGGGGGGGCGCATGAGCAGTTCTTC	CASSETSGGAHEQFF
TRBJ1-4	.	.	TRBV18	TGTGCCAGCTCACCGACAGGACTAACTAATGAAAAACTGTTTTTT	CASSPTGLTNEKLFF
TRBJ2-1	few	.	TRBV6-4	TGTGCCAGCAGTGACGGGGGAGGGGGCAATGAGCAGTTCTTC	CASSDGGGGNEQFF
TRBJ1-6	.	.	TRBV15	TGTGCCACCAGCAGAGATAGTTCACCCCTCCACTTT	CATSRDSSPLHF
TRBJ2-5	.	TRBD2	TRBV7-3	TGTGCCAGCAGCCGCGGGGGAGCGTACCAAGAGACCCAGTACTTC	CASSRGGAYQETQYF
TRBJ2-7	.	.	TRBV7-2	TGTGCCAGCAGCGATCAAGGGGGCTACGAGCAGTACTTC	CASSDQGGYEQYF
TRBJ1-5	once	.	TRBV11-2	TGTGCCAGCAGCGCTGGTCAGGACAGCCCCTGGCAGCCCCAGCATTTT	CASSAGQDSPWQPQHF
TRBJ2-5	.	TRBD1	TRBV7-2	TGTGCCAGCAGCGCTGCAGGGGGCGCATGGCAAGAGACCCAGTACTTC	CASSAAGGAWQETQYF
TRBJ2-7	.	.	TRBV4-2	TGTGCCAGCAGCCAAGAGGTCGGGGGATCCTACGAGCAGTACTTC	CASSQEVGGSYEQYF
TRBJ1-2	.	.	TRBV21-1	TGTGCCACCCCTGACAGAAACTATGGCTACACCTTC	CATPDRNYGYTF
TRBJ2-7	.	TRBD1	TRBV11-2	TGTGCCAGCAGCACGTCCTGGACAGGACCCATCTACGAGCAGTACTTC	CASSTSWTGPIYEQYF
TRBJ1-2	few	.	TRBV3-1/TRBV3-2	TGTGCCAGCAGCCAAGGACCCGACAAGGGCTACACCTTC	CASSQGPDKGYTF
TRBJ1-3	once	.	TRBV11-2	TGTGCCAGCAGCTTAGACCCGACTTTTGGAAACACCATATATTTT	CASSLDPTFGNTIYF
TRBJ1-1	few	.	TRBV5-8	TGTGCCAGCAGCTCCCGGGGGGTATGGGGGGCGGCAGACACTGAAGCTTTCTTT	CASSSRGVWGAADTEAFF
TRBJ1-6	few	.	TRBV6-5	TGTGCCAGCAGACCCGGGACACAAAATTCACCCCTCCACTTT	CASRPGTQNSPLHF
TRBJ1-6	.	.	TRBV5-5	TGTGCCAGCAGCTTGTTTCAGGAGGTCGGTTCACCCCTCCACTTT	CASSLFQEVGSPLHF
TRBJ1-1	.	TRBD1	TRBV20-1	TGCAGTGCTAGTAGAGGACAGGGATTTCTTGCTGAAGCTTTCTTT	CSASRGQGFLAEAFF
TRBJ2-7	once	.	TRBV3-1/TRBV3-2	TGTGCCAGCAGCCAAGCGTCCACCAGATACGAGCAGTACTTC	CASSQASTRYEQYF
TRBJ1-5	.	.	TRBV2	TGTGCCAGCAGGAGGGCGGCTCAGCCCCAGCATTTT	CASRRAAQPQHF
TRBJ1-2	once	.	TRBV10-3	TGTGCCTCCTCAAGGGGGGGTACGGGTAGTAACTATGGCTACACCTTC	CASSRGGTGSNYGYTF
TRBJ2-7	.	TRBD1	TRBV4-2	TGTGCCAGCAGCCAAGGGACAGGGTGGAGCTCCTACGAGCAGTACTTC	CASSQGTGWSSYEQYF
TRBJ1-1	.	.	TRBV2	TGTGCCAGCAGTGAATCGACAGAAGCTTTCTTT	CASSESTEAFF
TRBJ2-5	.	.	TRBV7-2	TGTGCCAGCAGCTTAGCGGGGGGCGGGGGAGAGACCCAGTACTTC	CASSLAGGGGETQYF
TRBJ1-2	.	.	TRBV20-1	TGCAGTGTAGTAGAAAACTATGGCTACACCTTC	CSVVENYGYTF
TRBJ2-1	.	.	TRBV12-3/TRBV12-4	TGTGCCAGCAGTTTCAGCAGGCCCAATGAGCAGTTCTTC	CASSFSRPNEQFF
TRBJ2-7	once	TRBD2	TRBV19	TGTGCCAGTAGTCCACTAGCGGGGGGGCCTAACGAGCAGTACTTC	CASSPLAGGPNEQYF
TRBJ1-2	.	.	TRBV2	TGTGCCAGCAGTGAATACCGGACAGACTATGGCTACACCTTC	CASSEYRTDYGYTF
TRBJ2-7	.	TRBD1	TRBV9	TGTGCCAGCAGCGCCCAATACGGGACAGGGGGAACCAACGAGCAGTACTTC	CASSAQYGTGGTNEQYF
TRBJ1-1	.	.	TRBV5-1	TGCGCCAGCAGCTTCGGGGGAGGGGCGGACACTGAAGCTTTCTTT	CASSFGGGADTEAFF
TRBJ2-7	.	.	TRBV5-1	TGCGCCAGCAGCTTATCGACAGAGCCCTACGAGCAGTACTTC	CASSLSTEPYEQYF
TRBJ2-1	.	TRBD1	TRBV2	TGTGCCAGCAGTGACCCGGGACAGGGAAGGGATGAGCAGTTCTTC	CASSDPGQGRDEQFF
TRBJ2-1	.	TRBD1	TRBV5-1	TGCGCCAGCAGCTTGGCACCGGGACAGGGGGCTCAGGATGAGCAGTTCTTC	CASSLAPGQGAQDEQFF
TRBJ1-1	.	.	TRBV19	TGTGCCAGTAGTAAAAATTCTCAGGGAATCCTGAACACTGAAGCTTTCTTT	CASSKNSQGILNTEAFF
TRBJ1-1	.	.	TRBV11-2	TGTGCCAGCAGCCCACCCTGGGGGCGGGACACTGAAGCTTTCTTT	CASSPPWGRDTEAFF
TRBJ1-3	.	.	TRBV5-1	TGCGCCAGCAGCCAGGGAGGGGGTAATAGAAACACCATATATTTT	CASSQGGGNRNTIYF
TRBJ2-7	.	TRBD2	TRBV7-8	TGTGCCAGCAGCTTAGGCTCTAGCGGGGGGGCCTTCGAGCAGTACTTC	CASSLGSSGGAFEQYF
TRBJ2-1	many	TRBD1	TRBV6-4	TGTGCCAGCAGTGACTCGACAGGGGGCAATGAGCAGTTCTTC	CASSDSTGGNEQFF
TRBJ1-2	once	.	TRBV7-9	TGTGCCAGCAGCTTTCGGGGGGCAGGTGGCTACACCTTC	CASSFRGAGGYTF
TRBJ2-7	.	TRBD1	TRBV6-5	TGTGCCAGCAAACGGACAGGGGACCCCTACGAGCAGTACTTC	CASKRTGDPYEQYF
TRBJ1-6	.	TRBD1	TRBV19	TGTGCCAGTAGTCTGGACAGGGACACACCCCTCCACTTT	CASSLDRDTPLHF
TRBJ1-1	.	TRBD1	TRBV4-2	TGTGCCAGCAGCCATGCCGACAGGGAGAACACTGAAGCTTTCTTT	CASSHADRENTEAFF
TRBJ1-5	.	.	TRBV30	TGTGCCTGGAGCCCCAAGTGGGAGGGGATGGGCAATCAGCCCCAGCATTTT	CAWSPKWEGMGNQPQHF